This is a list of T cell receptor beta chains from one sample in a study of regulatory T cells in long-lasting Graves disease. TCRdb passed the multiplex PCR reads through MiXCR, listing each CDR3 protein once. The table includes 350,000 to 400,000 distinct CDR3 sequences, 15% to 17% detected once. The sample was peripheral blood mononuclear cells (PBMCs), taken at new diagnosis, from a patient treated with antithyroid drugs. The receptors come from a female donor with Graves disease. The CDR3 runs from the conserved cysteine through the conserved F or W. Fields, in order: clone size, V gene, CDR3 length, D gene, J gene, CDR3 DNA, CDR3 protein. A D gene is named only where the DNA matches it firmly. Expanded clones get a size class; other rows say once, few or many, or leave the size out.

few,TRBV27,13,-,TRBJ2-7,TGTGCCAGCTCCATCGGGGGATCCTACGAGCAGTACTTC,CASSIGGSYEQYF
many,TRBV20-1,13,-,TRBJ1-1,TGCAGTGCTAGTCGGGGGGGGAACACTGAAGCTTTCTTT,CSASRGGNTEAFF
many,TRBV4-1,14,-,TRBJ1-1,TGCGCCAGCAGAAGCGTGAAATCGAACACTGAAGCTTTCTTT,CASRSVKSNTEAFF
-,TRBV4-1,14,-,TRBJ2-3,TGCGCCAGCAGCCAAGGTCCAGGCACAGATACGCAGTATTTT,CASSQGPGTDTQYF
many,TRBV2,11,-,TRBJ1-3,TGTGCCGGAAGCTCAGGAAACACCATATATTTT,CAGSSGNTIYF
-,TRBV11-2,15,TRBD2,TRBJ2-7,TGTGCCAGCAGCTTAGGGGCGGGAGCGCAGTACGAGCAGTACTTC,CASSLGAGAQYEQYF
few,TRBV4-1,16,TRBD1,TRBJ1-5,TGCGCCAGCAGCCAAGAGAGACAGGGATACGGACAGCCCCAGCATTTT,CASSQERQGYGQPQHF
few,TRBV3-1,14,-,TRBJ1-2,TGTGCCAGCGAGCAACAGGGAAAGAACTATGGCTACACCTTC,CASEQQGKNYGYTF
-,TRBV28,16,TRBD1,TRBJ2-3,TGTGCCAGCAGTTCACCGGGACAGGGGGGCACAGATACGCAGTATTTT,CASSSPGQGGTDTQYF
many,TRBV6-5,14,-,TRBJ1-1,TGTGCCAGCAGTTCCCCGGACAGGAACACTGAAGCTTTCTTT,CASSSPDRNTEAFF
many,TRBV7-9,12,-,TRBJ2-7,TGTGCCGTGGCGGACAACGTCTACGAGCAGTACTTC,CAVADNVYEQYF
many,TRBV11-2,17,-,TRBJ2-3,TGTGCCAGCAGCCCCCAAAGAGCAGCGCTACGCACAGATACGCAGTATTTT,CASSPQRAALRTDTQYF
-,TRBV7-9,15,TRBD1,TRBJ1-5,TGTGCCAGCAGCCCCCGGGACAGGGGAAATCAGCCCCAGCAGTTT,CASSPRDRGNQPQQF
many,TRBV19,14,-,TRBJ1-1,TGTGCCAGTAGTATCGGACAAACGAACACTGAAGCTTTCTTT,CASSIGQTNTEAFF
many,TRBV12-5,15,TRBD2,TRBJ2-1,TGTGCTAGTGGTTTGGTACTAGCGGGGGTCGATGAGCAGTTCTTC,CASGLVLAGVDEQFF
many,TRBV12-3/TRBV12-4,13,-,TRBJ1-1,TGTGCCAGCAGTTTCGGCCTGGGGAATGAAGCTTTCTTT,CASSFGLGNEAFF
many,TRBV12-3/TRBV12-4,13,TRBD1,TRBJ1-1,TGTGCCAGCAGTCTAACAGGGGACACTGAAGCTTTCTTT,CASSLTGDTEAFF
many,TRBV24-1,16,-,TRBJ1-5,TGTGCCACCAGTGATTTAACGGTTAGTAGCAATCAGCCCCAGCATTTT,CATSDLTVSSNQPQHF
few,TRBV4-3,17,-,TRBJ2-1,TGCGCCAGCAGCCAAGCCCCCGGGGGAGGCTCCTACAATGAGCAGTTCTTC,CASSQAPGGGSYNEQFF
many,TRBV27,14,TRBD1,TRBJ2-7,TGTGCCAGCAGTCGCTACAGGGGATCCTACGAGCAGTACTTC,CASSRYRGSYEQYF
-,TRBV3-1,12,-,TRBJ2-7,TGTGCCAGCAGCCAAGTGGGGGCCGAGCAGTACTTC,CASSQVGAEQYF